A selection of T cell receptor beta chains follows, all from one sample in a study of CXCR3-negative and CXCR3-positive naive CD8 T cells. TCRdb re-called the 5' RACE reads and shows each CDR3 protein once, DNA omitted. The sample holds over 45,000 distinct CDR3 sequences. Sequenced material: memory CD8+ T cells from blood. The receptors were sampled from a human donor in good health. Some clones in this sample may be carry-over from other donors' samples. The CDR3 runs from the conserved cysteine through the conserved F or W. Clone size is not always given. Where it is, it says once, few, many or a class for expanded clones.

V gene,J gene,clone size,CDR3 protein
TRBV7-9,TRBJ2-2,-,CASSLDFGQSNTGELFF
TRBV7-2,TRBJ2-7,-,CASSLYGTTAYEQYF
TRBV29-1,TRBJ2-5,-,CSVTLAGEGETQYF
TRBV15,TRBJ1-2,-,CATSPGATIHPYTF
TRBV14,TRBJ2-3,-,CASSPDFFGATDTQYF
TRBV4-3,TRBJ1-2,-,CASSQEYAASYDYTF
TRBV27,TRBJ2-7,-,CASSPIGTSGGVSYEQYF
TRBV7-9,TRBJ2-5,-,CASSDRLALLNQETQYF
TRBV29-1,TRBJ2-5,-,CSVEDLSGLAGVQYQETQYF
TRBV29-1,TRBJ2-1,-,CSVELTSGLREQFF
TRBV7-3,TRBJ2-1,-,CASSLFGGAPNEQFF
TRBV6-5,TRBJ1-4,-,CASSALQGRDEKLFF
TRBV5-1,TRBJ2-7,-,CASSLGWGSGGYEQYF
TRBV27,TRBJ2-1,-,CASSFASGYNEQFF
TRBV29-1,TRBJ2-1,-,CSVEDLAGHEQFF
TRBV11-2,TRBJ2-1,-,CASSPLADEQFF
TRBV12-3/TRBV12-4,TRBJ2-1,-,CASSTFSGHYNEQFF
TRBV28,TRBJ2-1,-,CASSLIPITNYNEQFF
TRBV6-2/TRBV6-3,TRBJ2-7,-,CASSHGDRGYEQYF
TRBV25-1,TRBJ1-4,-,CASSEQPRIRDSHNVGEKLFF
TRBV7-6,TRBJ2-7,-,CASSLRGQGSYEQYF
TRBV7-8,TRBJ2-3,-,CASSSTLLAGGPEDTQYF
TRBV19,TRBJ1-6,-,CASSILGDGSPLHF
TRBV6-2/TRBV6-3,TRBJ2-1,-,CASSLNNEQFF
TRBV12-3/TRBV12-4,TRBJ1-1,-,CASRIAGANTEAFF
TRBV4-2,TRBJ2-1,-,CASSQDQGSGYNEQFF
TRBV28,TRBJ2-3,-,CASSRTGGPLDTQYF
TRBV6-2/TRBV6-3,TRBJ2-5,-,CASRQIEKQGIEETQYF
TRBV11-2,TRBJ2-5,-,CASSLVDPAGVGETQYF
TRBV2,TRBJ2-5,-,CASLDRVEETQYF
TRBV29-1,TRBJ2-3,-,CSVVGGSGSDTQYF
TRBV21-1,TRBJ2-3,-,CASSKKSPLAGAEGTQYF
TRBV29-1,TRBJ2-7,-,CSVEDRAYEQYF
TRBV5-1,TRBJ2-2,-,CASGARDRAAGELFF
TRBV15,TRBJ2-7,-,CATSRDRQLELKQYF
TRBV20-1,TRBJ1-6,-,CSARESGTGFNSPLHF
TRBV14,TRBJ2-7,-,CASSQAYGTDYEQYF
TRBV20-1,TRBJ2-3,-,CSARGQRATDTQYF
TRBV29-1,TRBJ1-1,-,CSVEEDRARVNTEAFF
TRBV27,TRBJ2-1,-,CASSSPGQGSNEQFF
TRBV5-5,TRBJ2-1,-,CASSYYTSGINNEQFF
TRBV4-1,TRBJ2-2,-,CASSQGIGAGELFF
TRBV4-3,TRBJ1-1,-,CASSLEDREVTEAFF
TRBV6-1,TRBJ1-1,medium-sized,CASSEAENTEAFF
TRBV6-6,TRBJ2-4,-,CASSGAKNIQYF
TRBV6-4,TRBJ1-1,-,CASSTSQGTEAFF
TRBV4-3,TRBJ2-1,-,CASSPRTAYNEQFF
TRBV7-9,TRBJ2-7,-,CASSSIHRGSYEQYF
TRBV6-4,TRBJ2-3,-,CASSTAAGSTDTQYF
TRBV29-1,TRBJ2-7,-,CSVEEGTGAYEQYF
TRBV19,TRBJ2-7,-,CASSIYGASYEQYF